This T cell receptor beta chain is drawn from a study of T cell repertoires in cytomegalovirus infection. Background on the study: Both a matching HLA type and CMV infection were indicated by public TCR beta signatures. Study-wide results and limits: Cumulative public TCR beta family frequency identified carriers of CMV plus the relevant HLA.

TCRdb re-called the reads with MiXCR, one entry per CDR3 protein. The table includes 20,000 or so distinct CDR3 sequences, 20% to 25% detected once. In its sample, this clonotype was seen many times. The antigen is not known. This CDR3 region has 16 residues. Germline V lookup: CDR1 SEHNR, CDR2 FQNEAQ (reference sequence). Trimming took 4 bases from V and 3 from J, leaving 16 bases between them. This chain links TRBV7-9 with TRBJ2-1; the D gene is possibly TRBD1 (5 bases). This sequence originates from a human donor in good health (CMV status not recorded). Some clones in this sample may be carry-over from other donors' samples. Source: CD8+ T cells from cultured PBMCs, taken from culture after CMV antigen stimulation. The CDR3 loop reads CASSSTSGADYNEQFF. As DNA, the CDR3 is TGTGCCAGCAGCTCCACGTCTGGGGCCGACTACAATGAGCAGTTCTTC.